The 28 T cell receptor beta chains given below trace back to one sample, sequenced in a study of cytomegalovirus exposure and HLA in healthy donors. Libraries were prepared by immunoSEQ multiplex PCR; TCRdb keeps only in-frame clonotypes and omits some of them. This sample has around 250,000 clones, with 90% found just once. Sequenced input: PBMCs. Every receptor here comes from a woman aged 18-35 years in good health and CMV-seronegative.

The genes are TRBV5-4 and TRBJ1-1; 10 nucleotides line up with TRBD1. Looked up from germline, CDR1 is SGHNT and CDR2 is YYREEE (reference sequence). V gave up 5 bases and J gave up 4 bases; unmatched junction bases: 5. The CDR3 totals 14 residues. The chain's CDR3 is CASRWGQGSTEAFF. The DNA for the CDR3 is TGTGCCAGCAGATGGGGACAGGGGAGCACTGAAGCTTTCTTT.

This chain uses TRBV18 with TRBJ1-1; TRBD1 aligns across 7 bases. The CDR3 extends over 14 amino acids. CDR1 is KGHSH and CDR2 is LQKENI in the germline V gene. V was pared by 5 bases and J by 5 bases, with 8 bases of the junction left unmatched. CDR3 sequence: CASSGLTGETEAFF. The DNA of the CDR3 is TGTGCCAGCTCAGGCCTAACAGGGGAAACTGAAGCTTTCTTT. The variable domain in full, with the rest retrieved from reference TRBV18 and TRBJ1-1, is NAGVMQNPRHLVRRRGQEARLRCSPMKGHSHVYWYRQLPEEGLKFMVYLQKENIIDESGMPKERFSAEFPKEGPSILRIQQVVRGDSAAYFCASSGLTGETEAFFGQGTRLTVV.

The rearrangement uses TRBV5-4 and TRBJ1-1; perhaps TRBD1 as D (6 bases). The V and J ends lost 0 bases and 4 bases respectively, with 16 bases between them. Germline V CDR1 and CDR2: SGHNT, YYREEE (reference sequence). The CDR3 covers 16 residues. The CDR3 spells CASSLAGSIRGTEAFF. The CDR3 coding sequence is TGTGCCAGCAGCTTGGCCGGGTCCATCAGGGGCACTGAAGCTTTCTTT.

The gene calls are TRBV19 and TRBJ1-5; 7 positions agree with TRBD1. The CDR3 runs to 16 residues. Trimming cost V 1 base and J 1 base; bases outside gene matches: 4. Germline CDR1 and CDR2: LNHDA and SQIVND (reference sequence). Written as DNA, the CDR3 is TGTGCCAGTAGTATAGTTTACAGGGGAAGCAATCAGCCCCAGCATTTT. It translates to CASSIVYRGSNQPQHF.

The rearrangement joins TRBV11-2 to TRBJ1-1; D uncertain. V was trimmed by 2 bases and J by 6 bases, leaving 13 bases between them. The CDR3 consists of 14 residues. Germline CDR1 is SGHAT and CDR2 is FQNNGV. The DNA for the CDR3 is TGTGCCAGCAGCTTACACCTAGGTAACTCTGAAGCTTTCTTT. Protein product: CASSLHLGNSEAFF. The full variable domain, rest sourced from reference TRBV11-2 and TRBJ1-1, is EAGVAQSPRYKIIEKRQSVAFWCNPISGHATLYWYQQILGQGPKLLIQFQNNGVVDDSQLPKDRFSAERLKGVDSTLKIQPAKLEDSAVYLCASSLHLGNSEAFFGQGTRLTVV.

The chain recombines TRBV6-1 with TRBJ1-2; TRBD1 matches 7 bases. The V segment lost 7 bases and the J segment 7 bases; nucleotides outside the gene matches: 9. Germline V gene lookup returns CDR1 MNHNS and CDR2 SASEGT. The CDR3 extends over 13 amino acids. CDR3 bases: TGTGCCAGCATTACAGGGGAATGGGGTGGCTACACCTTC. This gives the protein CASITGEWGGYTF.

The chain links TRBV10-2 to TRBJ2-7; 8 bases map to TRBD2. This CDR3 contains 14 residues. Germline CDR1 reads WSHSY; CDR2 reads SAAADI. V dropped 3 bases and J dropped 3; count of bases not matched to a gene: 4. Written as DNA, the CDR3 is TGCGCCAGCAGTGAAGGGACTAGGTACTACGAGCAGTACGTC. This codes for CASSEGTRYYEQYV.

The chain employs TRBV4-1 and TRBJ2-3, with D possibly TRBD1 on 6 matching bases. Germline lookup yields CDR1 MGHRA and CDR2 YSYEKL. V dropped 4 bases and J dropped 2 bases, with 22 bases sitting between them. The CDR3 contains 18 residues. The CDR3 region is CASSPLGATTGFTDTQYF. CDR3 nucleotide sequence: TGCGCCAGCAGCCCCTTGGGGGCGACGACGGGATTCACAGATACGCAGTATTTT.

The chain employs TRBV9 and TRBJ2-5; perhaps TRBD2 as D (5 bases). Germline CDR1 reads SGDLS; CDR2 reads YYNGEE. The CDR3 spans 15 residues. Trimming pared 10 bases from V and 5 bases from J, leaving 24 bases between. The CDR3: CAPGPSWLAQETQYF. The CDR3 bases are TGTGCCCCAGGACCCTCATGGCTAGCCCAGGAGACCCAGTACTTC.

This clone appeared a few times. The genes are TRBV6-1 and TRBJ2-7, with 10 nucleotides matching TRBD2. J was trimmed by 2 bases and V by 4 bases; bases with no gene match: 8. The CDR3 length is 16 residues. Germline V gene data show CDR1 as MNHNS and CDR2 as SASEGT. CDR3 region: CASSASAGLATYEQYF. CDR3 bases: TGTGCCAGCAGTGCCTCCGCGGGACTAGCGACCTACGAGCAGTACTTC.

V and J are TRBV5-3 and TRBJ1-5; TRBD1 aligns across 7 bases. TRBV5-3 is placed among ORFs of uncertain function. The CDR3 sequence is 17 residues long. V lost 4 bases and J lost 3; bases outside the gene matches: 13. The CDR3 sequence is CARSTRTPDRANQPQHF. In DNA, the CDR3 is TGTGCCAGAAGCACCCGAACGCCAGACAGGGCCAATCAGCCCCAGCATTTT.

This chain connects TRBV6-5 to TRBJ2-7; D may be TRBD1 (5 bases). Germline loops: CDR1 MNHEY, CDR2 SVGAGI. V lost 8 bases and J lost 2, with 16 bases in between. This CDR3 has 14 amino acids. The CDR3: CASAPPDNTYEQYF. The CDR3 DNA reads TGTGCCAGCGCCCCCCCGGACAATACCTACGAGCAGTACTTC.

In DNA form, the CDR3 reads TGTGCCAGCAGTTCCCAAACCCTGGAACCCGAGGGGGCCCACTATGGCTACACCTTC. Its protein is CASSSQTLEPEGAHYGYTF. J is TRBJ1-2 and V is TRBV28; 7 bases line up with TRBD1. This CDR3 has 19 amino acids. J was trimmed by 3 bases and V by 4 bases; bases with no gene match: 20. CDR1 and CDR2 (germline): MDHEN, SYDVKM.

This clone was observed a single time. The chain uses TRBV28 and TRBJ1-2; D possibly corresponds to TRBD1 (5 bases). The CDR3 has 16 residues. The V end lost 2 bases, the J end lost 0 bases, and 13 bases lay between the germline ends. Germline CDR1 MDHEN, CDR2 SYDVKM. CDR3 nucleotides: TGTGCCAGCAGTTTAGGCGGGGCCGTGCCTAACTATGGCTACACCTTC. Translation gives CASSLGGAVPNYGYTF.

The J gene is TRBJ2-7, the V gene TRBV6-6; D not certain. Trimming pared 2 bases from V and 2 bases from J, leaving 10 bases between. The CDR3 spans 14 residues. Germline CDR1 and CDR2: MNHNY and SVGAGI (reference sequence). The CDR3 reads CASSYGQETYEQYF. CDR3 DNA sequence: TGTGCCAGCAGTTACGGGCAGGAAACCTACGAGCAGTACTTC.

The chain is built from TRBV27 and TRBJ2-7; TRBD2 is a possible D gene (6 bases). Trimming pared 7 bases from V and 0 bases from J, leaving 28 bases between. This CDR3 region has 19 residues. Germline-derived CDR1 and CDR2 are MNHEY and SMNVEV (reference sequence). In DNA, the CDR3 is TGTGCCAGCACCCTGAGCGACCCCAGGCGAGGGAGGAACTCCTACGAGCAGTACGTC. Protein: CASTLSDPRRGRNSYEQYV.

V gene TRBV6-6 combines with J gene TRBJ2-1, with 9 bases aligning to TRBD1. Germline values: CDR1 MNHNY, CDR2 SVGAGI (reference sequence). This CDR3 contains 14 residues. The trim removed 6 bases at V and 3 bases at J, leaving 3 bases unmatched. The CDR3: CASSRDRVYNEQFF. The CDR3 DNA sequence: TGTGCCAGCAGCCGGGACAGGGTCTACAATGAGCAGTTCTTC.

The V call is TRBV6-1, the J call TRBJ2-7, with D possibly TRBD1 on 6 matching bases. This CDR3 has 15 amino acids. V lost 2 bases and J 0 bases, leaving 11 bases between the germline ends. Germline assignment: CDR1 MNHNS and CDR2 SASEGT. The CDR3 DNA follows: TGTGCCAGCAGTGAAAGGACAGCGAGCTCCTACGAGCAGTACGTC. Its protein is CASSERTASSYEQYV.

The chain recombines TRBV6-5 with TRBJ2-5, with 7 bases aligning to TRBD1. V shed 6 bases, J shed 9 bases, and the junction held 13 bases outside the gene matches. Germline CDR1 MNHEY, CDR2 SVGAGI. The CDR3 has 14 residues. The CDR3 spells CASSFTRQGGAQYF. As DNA, the CDR3 is TGTGCCAGCAGCTTTACGAGACAGGGTGGGGCCCAGTACTTC.

The genes are TRBV28 and TRBJ2-5, with TRBD2 matching over 13 bases. There are 15 residues in the CDR3. Germline V gives CDR1 MDHEN, CDR2 SYDVKM. V was clipped by 3 bases and J by 7 bases; unmatched bases: 5. The CDR3 DNA sequence: TGTGCCAGCAGTTTGACTAGCGGGGGGCTGGGGACCCAGTACTTC. Amino acids: CASSLTSGGLGTQYF.

The CDR3, as DNA: TGCGCCAGCAGCTTGGAAGGACAGGGGAGGTCATACGTC. Its protein product is CASSLEGQGRSYV. The chain carries TRBV5-1 and TRBJ2-7; 9 bases line up with TRBD1. Germline CDR1 and CDR2: SGHRS and YFSETQ. V shed 0 bases, J shed 13 bases, and the junction held 8 bases outside the gene matches. The CDR3 spans 13 residues.

This chain uses TRBV5-4 with TRBJ2-1, with 10 bases that match TRBD2. The ends lost 6 bases at V and 1 base at J; junction bases unmatched: 7. Germline V CDR1 and CDR2: SGHNT, YYREEE (reference sequence). The CDR3 is made up of 16 amino acids. The DNA of the CDR3 is TGTGCCAGCACCATTAGCGGGGGGAGGTCCTACAATGAGCAGTTCTTC. Translation gives CASTISGGRSYNEQFF.

The V call is TRBV6-5, the J call TRBJ2-1; tentatively, D is TRBD1 (6 bases). The CDR3 extends over 14 amino acids. Germline CDR1 is MNHEY and CDR2 is SVGAGI. Trimming left V 8 bases short and J 3 bases short, with 14 bases between. The CDR3 DNA follows: TGTGCCAGCGGGGGCCGTTTGGTCTACAATGAGCAGTTCTTC. Its protein product is CASGGRLVYNEQFF.

The genes are TRBV7-3 and TRBJ2-5; D ambiguous. The CDR3 is made up of 13 amino acids. Germline values: CDR1 SGHTA, CDR2 FQGTGA. With 5 bases removed from V and 5 bases from J, the gap between germline ends came to 12 bases. The CDR3 region is CASSVTLRETQYF. In DNA form, the CDR3 reads TGTGCCAGCAGCGTGACACTTAGGGAGACCCAGTACTTC. Variable domain in full (rest from reference TRBV7-3 and TRBJ2-5): GAGVSQTPSNKVTEKGKYVELRCDPISGHTALYWYRQSLGQGPEFLIYFQGTGAADDSGLPNDRFFAVRPEGSVSTLKIQRTERGDSAVYLCASSVTLRETQYFGPGTRLLVL.

V and J are TRBV29-1 and TRBJ2-7; no clear D gene. The CDR3 is made up of 12 amino acids. CDR1 SQVTM and CDR2 ANQGSEA come from the germline V gene. V gave up 4 bases and J gave up 2 bases, with 9 bases separating them. The CDR3 DNA reads TGCAGCGTTGTTGGTCAGGCCTACGAGCAGTACTTC. Translation gives CSVVGQAYEQYF.

The chain links TRBV7-8 to TRBJ1-3; D uncertain. CDR3 length equals 13 residues. Germline V gives CDR1 SGHVS, CDR2 FQNEAQ. The V end lost 5 bases, the J end lost 1 base, and 6 bases lay between the germline ends. The CDR3: CASSRRSGNTIYF. Here the CDR3 DNA reads TGTGCCAGCAGCCGGCGGTCTGGAAACACCATATATTTT.

The gene calls are TRBV5-1 and TRBJ2-3; D perhaps matches TRBD1 (6 bases). The germline V and J ends were trimmed by 4 bases and 2 bases, with 14 bases remaining between them. Germline CDR1 is SGHRS and CDR2 is YFSETQ. The CDR3 has 15 residues. The chain's CDR3 is CASSPRTDHTDTQYF. Here the CDR3 DNA reads TGCGCCAGCAGCCCCCGGACAGATCACACAGATACGCAGTATTTT.

The genes are TRBV28 and TRBJ1-6; no clear D gene. The germline V gene encodes CDR1 MDHEN and CDR2 SYDVKM. The CDR3 covers 17 residues. V was clipped by 1 base and J by 0 bases, with 10 bases between them. The CDR3 here is CASSLSLGSSYNSPLHF. CDR3 coding DNA: TGTGCCAGCAGTTTATCTCTAGGGAGCTCCTATAATTCACCCCTCCACTTT.